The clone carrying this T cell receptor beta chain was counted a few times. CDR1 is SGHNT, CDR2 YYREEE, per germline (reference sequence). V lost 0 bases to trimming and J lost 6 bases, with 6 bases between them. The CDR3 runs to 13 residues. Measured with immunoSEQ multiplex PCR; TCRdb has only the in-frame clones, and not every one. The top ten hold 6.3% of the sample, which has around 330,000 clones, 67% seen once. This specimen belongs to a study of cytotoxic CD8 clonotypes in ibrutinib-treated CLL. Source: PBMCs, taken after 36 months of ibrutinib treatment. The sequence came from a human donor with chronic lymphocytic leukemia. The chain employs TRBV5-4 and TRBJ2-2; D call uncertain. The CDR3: CASSLVGSGELFF. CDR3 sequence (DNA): TGTGCCAGCAGCTTGGTTGGGTCCGGGGAGCTGTTTTTT.